This TCR beta chain derives from a study of CD8 T cells in Susac syndrome. Sequencing of TCR beta was performed on blood CD8+ and CD4+ T cells. Germline V gene sequence: CDR1 SQVTM, CDR2 ANQGSEA. V dropped 5 bases and J dropped 9 bases, with 11 bases sitting between them. CDR3 length: 11 amino acids. Reverse transcription of roughly 0.5 to 1 ug RNA was carried out with random hexamers. An immunoSEQ multiplex PCR amplified TCR beta CDR3 over 54 Vbeta and 13 Jbeta. TCRdb independently ran MiXCR on the immunoSEQ multiplex PCR reads; one entry per CDR3 protein. The top ten clones hold 0.085% to 0.11% of a sample with roughly 190,000 distinct CDR3 sequences, 85% to 95% of them seen once.

This receptor was taken from a human donor in good health. Input material: CD4+ T cells from PBMCs. The rearrangement links TRBV29-1 to TRBJ2-1, with D tentatively TRBD2 (5 bases). The CDR3: CSVWGRGEQFF. In DNA form, the CDR3 reads TGCAGCGTTTGGGGTCGGGGTGAGCAGTTCTTC.